This TCR beta chain was sequenced during a study of cytomegalovirus exposure and HLA in healthy donors. Study-wide points: Later on, an analysis showed TCR association rates differing by HLA locus, with DRB1 the most and HLA-C the fewest.

From germline, CDR1 is GTSNPN and CDR2 SVGIG (reference sequence). With 6 bases clipped from V and 10 bases from J, the junction kept 13 bases outside the gene matches. The CDR3 length is 13 residues. The PCR used 60 Vbeta and 13 Jbeta primers. Sequencing was performed with immunoSEQ multiplex PCR; in TCRdb, only in-frame clones are kept and a portion is missing. This sample has about 140,000 clones, with approximately 80% found just once. Points on this clone: Its antigen is unidentified.

Sequenced material: PBMCs. The clonotype originates from a man aged 25 to 40 in good health and CMV-seronegative. The chain couples TRBV30 to TRBJ1-2, with 8 bases identical to TRBD1. CDR3 nucleotides: TGTGCCTGTCCCCAGGGGGCAATTTTAGACTACACCTTC. It is translated as CACPQGAILDYTF.